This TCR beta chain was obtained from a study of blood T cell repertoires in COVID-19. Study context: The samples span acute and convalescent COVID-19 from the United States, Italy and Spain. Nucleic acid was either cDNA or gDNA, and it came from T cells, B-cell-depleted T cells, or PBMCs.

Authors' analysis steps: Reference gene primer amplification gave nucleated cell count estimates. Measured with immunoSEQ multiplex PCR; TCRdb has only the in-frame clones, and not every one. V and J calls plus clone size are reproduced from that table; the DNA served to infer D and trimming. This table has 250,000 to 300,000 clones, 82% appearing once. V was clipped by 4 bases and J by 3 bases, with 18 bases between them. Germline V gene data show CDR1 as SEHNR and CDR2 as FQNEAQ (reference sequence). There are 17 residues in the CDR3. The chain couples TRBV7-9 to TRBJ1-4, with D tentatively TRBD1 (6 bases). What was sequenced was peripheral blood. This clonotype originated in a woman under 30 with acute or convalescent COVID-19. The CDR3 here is CASSSRLRTASNEKLFF. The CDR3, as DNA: TGTGCCAGCAGCTCACGACTACGGACAGCTTCTAATGAAAAACTGTTTTTT.